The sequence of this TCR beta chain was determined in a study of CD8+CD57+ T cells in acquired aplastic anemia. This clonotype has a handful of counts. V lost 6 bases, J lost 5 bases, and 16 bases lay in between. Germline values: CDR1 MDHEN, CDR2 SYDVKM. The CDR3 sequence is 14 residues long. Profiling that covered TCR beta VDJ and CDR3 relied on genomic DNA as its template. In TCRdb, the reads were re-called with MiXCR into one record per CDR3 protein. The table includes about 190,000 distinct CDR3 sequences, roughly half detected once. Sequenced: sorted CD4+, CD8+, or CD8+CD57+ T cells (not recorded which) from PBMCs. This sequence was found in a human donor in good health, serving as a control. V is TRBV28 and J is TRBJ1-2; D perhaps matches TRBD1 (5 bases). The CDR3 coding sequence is TGTGCCAGCAGCATGGGGGGGGTGGGGTATGGCTACACCTTC. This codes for CASSMGGVGYGYTF.